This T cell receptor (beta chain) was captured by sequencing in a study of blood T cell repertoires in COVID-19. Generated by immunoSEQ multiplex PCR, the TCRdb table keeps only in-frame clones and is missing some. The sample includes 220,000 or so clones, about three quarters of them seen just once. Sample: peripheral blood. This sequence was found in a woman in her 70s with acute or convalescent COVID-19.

The CDR3 DNA reads TGTGCCAGCAGCCCCCGGGGGGGGGACAGTACAGATACGCAGTATTTT. Its protein is CASSPRGGDSTDTQYF. J is TRBJ2-3 and V is TRBV9; D is possibly TRBD2 (8 bases). CDR1 and CDR2 from the germline V gene are SGDLS and YYNGEE. V lost 4 bases and J 3 bases, leaving 18 bases between the germline ends. The CDR3 is 16 residues long.